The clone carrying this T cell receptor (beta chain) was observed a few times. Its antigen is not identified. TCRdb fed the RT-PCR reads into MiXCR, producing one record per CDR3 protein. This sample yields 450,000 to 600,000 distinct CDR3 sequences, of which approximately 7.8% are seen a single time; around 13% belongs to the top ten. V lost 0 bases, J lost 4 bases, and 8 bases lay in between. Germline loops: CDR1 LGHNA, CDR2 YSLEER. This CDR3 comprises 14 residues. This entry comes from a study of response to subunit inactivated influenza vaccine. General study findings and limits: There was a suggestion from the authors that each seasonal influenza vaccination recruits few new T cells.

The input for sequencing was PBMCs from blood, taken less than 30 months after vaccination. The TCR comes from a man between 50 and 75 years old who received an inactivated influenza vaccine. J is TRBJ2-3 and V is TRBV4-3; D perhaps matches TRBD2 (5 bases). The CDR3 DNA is TGCGCCAGCAGCCAAGAGGGAGTCGCAGATACGCAGTATTTT. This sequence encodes CASSQEGVADTQYF.